Given below is one T cell receptor beta chain in context. What it recognizes is unknown. This sample is drawn from a study of T cell responses to AZD1222 COVID-19 vaccine. The repertoire was sequenced with immunoSEQ multiplex PCR; TCRdb's copy has only in-frame clones and lacks some. The table shows 150,000 to 200,000 clones, with 85% to 95% occurring only once. Study results and limitations: Recipients of two AZD1222 doses showed rising Spike-specific TCR breadth and depth. Repertoires were obtained solely post-peak T cell response. Donor demographics were predominantly white British with a female majority; clonal diversity may be underestimated.

There are 15 residues in the CDR3. Germline V lookup: CDR1 SGHAT, CDR2 FQNNGV. V shed 3 bases and J shed 2 bases, with 13 bases lying between them. The sequencing used peripheral blood, collected on day 0 of AZD1222 vaccination. This TCR was recovered from an adult in good health. The rearrangement uses TRBV11-2 and TRBJ1-1; D not certain. The CDR3, as DNA: TGTGCCAGCAGCTTCGGTATAGCTACTAACACTGAAGCTTTCTTT. As protein: CASSFGIATNTEAFF. The full variable domain, rest sourced from reference TRBV11-2 and TRBJ1-1, is EAGVAQSPRYKIIEKRQSVAFWCNPISGHATLYWYQQILGQGPKLLIQFQNNGVVDDSQLPKDRFSAERLKGVDSTLKIQPAKLEDSAVYLCASSFGIATNTEAFFGQGTRLTVV.